Sequencing of this TCR beta chain was carried out in a study of blood T cell repertoires in COVID-19. Study as a whole: T cells, B-cell-depleted T cells, or PBMCs supplied cDNA or gDNA.

V lost 3 bases to trimming and J lost 4 bases; unmatched junction nucleotides: 2. The germline CDR1 and CDR2 sequences are SGDLS and YYNGEE. This CDR3 comprises 13 residues. Authors' analysis steps: Quantification of nucleated cells was approximated via reference gene primer amplification. Only in-frame clones appear in the TCRdb table, and some are missing; sequencing was by immunoSEQ multiplex PCR. V, J and clone size were drawn from that table, and D and trimming were deduced from the DNA. This sample has some 250,000 clones, with roughly 90% found just once. This rearrangement joins TRBV9 to TRBJ1-2; TRBD1 aligns across 8 bases. The source material was PBMCs or T cells enriched from blood (not recorded which). This sequence was found in a middle-aged man who had recovered from COVID-19. The CDR3 loop reads CASSAGGAYGYTF. The DNA of the CDR3 is TGTGCCAGCAGCGCAGGGGGCGCCTATGGCTACACCTTC. The entire variable domain, with the rest obtained from reference TRBV9 and TRBJ1-2, is as follows: DSGVTQTPKHLITATGQRVTLRCSPRSGDLSVYWYQQSLDQGLQFLIQYYNGEERAKGNILERFSAQQFPDLHSELNLSSLELGDSALYFCASSAGGAYGYTFGSGTRLTVV.